Following are 25 T cell receptor beta chains from one sample sequenced in a study of spatial heterogeneity in lung cancer (dated by TCRdb to between 2018 and 2021). Library preparation employed 5' RACE. TCRdb records NextSeq 500 as the sequencer. Using fastp at Q25 and MiXCR, TCRdb reprocessed the public reads and kept productive beta chains. Each record represents a unique CDR3 protein, reported with the most common genes and DNA among its rows. The sample profile shows about 10,000 distinct CDR3 sequences; nearly 5.5% of them were found once. The ten largest clones add up to 27% of the sample. Explained via the paper, the time point label denotes: sample taken at primary tumor resection. TCR sequencing used whole RNA extracted from tumor and nontumor lung tissue, or from cryopreserved PBMC samples, without cell sorting. The starting material was PBMCs, obtained at surgery. These receptors were obtained from a male donor with early-stage non-small cell lung cancer.

Ten or more counts support this clonotype. This chain uses TRBV29-1 with TRBJ2-2, with 11 bases identical to TRBD2. CDR1 SQVTM and CDR2 ANQGSEA come from the germline V gene. The CDR3 extends over 16 amino acids. Germline trimming cut 7 bases from V and 3 bases from J; bases unmatched to any gene: 10. This chain's CDR3 is CSAGPASGGYTGELFF. The CDR3 nucleotides read TGCAGCGCAGGGCCTGCTAGCGGGGGGTACACCGGGGAGCTGTTTTTT.

The rearrangement links TRBV29-1 to TRBJ2-3; 10 bases match TRBD1. The J segment lost 1 base and the V segment lost 6 bases, leaving 4 bases of the junction unmatched. Germline lookup yields CDR1 SQVTM and CDR2 ANQGSEA. The CDR3 has 14 residues. The CDR3 loop reads CSVDDRGRTDTQYF. CDR3 nucleotide sequence: TGCAGCGTGGACGACAGGGGGCGCACAGATACGCAGTATTTT.

This clonotype was detected ten times or more. The chain combines TRBV30 with TRBJ2-2; a weak D match, TRBD1 (8 bases). This CDR3 has 15 residues. CDR1 is GTSNPN, CDR2 SVGIG, per germline (reference sequence). V shed 0 bases and J shed 6 bases, with 14 bases lying between them. Here the CDR3 reads CAWSVRTGRAGELFF. The DNA of the CDR3 is TGTGCCTGGAGTGTCCGGACAGGGAGGGCCGGGGAGCTGTTTTTT. The full variable domain, with the rest looked up from reference TRBV30 and TRBJ2-2, is SQTIHQWPATLVQPVGSPLSLECTVEGTSNPNLYWYRQAAGRGLQLLFYSVGIGQISSEVPQNLSASRPQDRQFILSSKKLLLSDSGFYLCAWSVRTGRAGELFFGEGSRLTVL.

This clonotype has a count of ten or more. V is TRBV27 and J is TRBJ1-2; TRBD1 might be the D (5 bases). From germline, CDR1 is MNHEY and CDR2 SMNVEV (reference sequence). This CDR3 comprises 12 residues. Trimming took 2 bases from V and 6 from J, leaving 7 bases between them. CDR3 residues: CASSLKGHGYTF. CDR3 nucleotides: TGTGCCAGCAGTTTAAAGGGACATGGCTACACCTTC.

This clonotype is deemed medium-sized. The genes are TRBV28 and TRBJ2-3; 7 bases agree with TRBD1. Germline-derived CDR1 and CDR2 are MDHEN and SYDVKM. After removal of 11 bases from V and 3 bases from J, the junction contained 8 bases not matched to a gene. This CDR3 contains 13 residues. CDR3: CAASGQTTDTQYF. CDR3 DNA sequence: TGTGCCGCCTCGGGACAGACAACAGATACGCAGTATTTT.

This clonotype was recorded at least ten times. The chain joins TRBV7-2 to TRBJ2-1; D remains unclear. Trimming removed 1 base from V and 2 bases from J, with 6 bases in between. The CDR3 is made up of 14 amino acids. Germline V gene lookup returns CDR1 SGHTA and CDR2 FQGNSA. CDR3 DNA: TGTGCCAGCAGCTTAGAACCCACCTACAATGAGCAGTTCTTC. This sequence encodes CASSLEPTYNEQFF.

This clonotype was observed at least ten times. The rearrangement uses TRBV20-1 and TRBJ2-4, with D perhaps TRBD2 (6 bases). The CDR3 covers 16 residues. Germline values: CDR1 DFQATT, CDR2 SNEGSKA (reference sequence). Trimming removed 1 base from V and 0 bases from J, with 13 bases in between. CDR3 coding DNA: TGCAGTGCTAGAGCGAACGCGGGGATAGCCAAAAACATTCAGTACTTC. As protein: CSARANAGIAKNIQYF.

The chain has TRBV27 and TRBJ2-1, with D perhaps being TRBD1 or TRBD2 (5 bases each). This CDR3 contains 13 residues. The V gene's germline CDR1 is MNHEY and CDR2 SMNVEV (reference sequence). V lost 0 bases to trimming and J lost 9 bases, with 9 bases between them. The CDR3 DNA reads TGTGCCAGCAGTTTATCCGGGGCTGGTGAGCAGTTCTTC. Its translation: CASSLSGAGEQFF.

There are many counts of this clonotype. This chain connects TRBV7-9 to TRBJ1-1; TRBD1 is a possible D gene (5 bases). Germline CDR1 and CDR2: SEHNR and FQNEAQ (reference sequence). The germline V and J ends were trimmed by 0 bases and 4 bases, with 9 bases remaining between them. CDR3 length: 14 residues. CDR3 DNA: TGTGCCAGCAGCTTAGCTGGGGGAAGCACTGAAGCTTTCTTT. Translated: CASSLAGGSTEAFF.

The chain links TRBV6-4 to TRBJ1-1; no clear D. The germline gives CDR1 MRHNA, CDR2 SNTAGT. Trimming took 5 bases from V and 4 from J, leaving 11 bases between them. The CDR3 is 13 amino acids. This CDR3 reads CASSSTILTEAFF. The CDR3 coding sequence is TGTGCCAGCAGTTCTACAATACTCACTGAAGCTTTCTTT.

Judged by abundance, this clonotype is medium-sized. V and J are TRBV18 and TRBJ2-5, with D unclear. Germline lookup yields CDR1 KGHSH and CDR2 LQKENI. The CDR3 is 13 amino acids. Trimming shortened V by 3 bases and J by 5 bases, and 10 bases separated the two germline ends. CDR3 sequence: CASSPGVLETQYF. As DNA, the CDR3 is TGTGCCAGCTCACCTGGAGTCCTGGAGACCCAGTACTTC.

This clonotype was recorded many times. This chain connects TRBV20-1 to TRBJ2-5; 12 nucleotides agree with TRBD2. V shed 4 bases, J shed 5 bases, and the junction held 5 bases outside the gene matches. Germline CDR1 DFQATT, CDR2 SNEGSKA (reference sequence). The CDR3 contains 14 residues. Here the CDR3 DNA reads TGCAGTGCTATTATGACTAGCGGGAGTGAGACCCAGTACTTC. It yields the protein CSAIMTSGSETQYF.

On this clonotype itself: One base away lies a much larger clone, so this may be a sequencing read error. This chain links TRBV28 with TRBJ2-3; unclear D gene. Germline CDR1 reads MDHEN; CDR2 reads SYDVKM. The length of the CDR3 is 12 residues. The V and J ends lost 5 bases and 5 bases respectively, with 8 bases between them. In DNA form, the CDR3 reads TGTGCCAGCAGTCTCCCCCGAGATACGCAGTATTTT. It specifies CASSLPRDTQYF.

This clonotype was recorded many times. The chain uses TRBV29-1 and TRBJ2-3; 8 bases align to TRBD2. There are 13 residues in the CDR3. Looked up from germline, CDR1 is SQVTM and CDR2 is ANQGSEA. V lost 7 bases and J lost 2; bases outside the gene matches: 5. The CDR3 sequence is CSAGRGFTDTQYF. The CDR3 nucleotides are TGCAGCGCCGGGAGGGGGTTCACAGATACGCAGTATTTT.

This clonotype has ten or more counts. V gene TRBV6-5 combines with J gene TRBJ1-1; 7 bases fit TRBD1. The CDR3 has 14 amino acids. Germline-derived CDR1 and CDR2 are MNHEY and SVGAGI. After removal of 6 bases from V and 1 base from J, the junction contained 5 bases not matched to a gene. The CDR3 reads CASRNRGWNTEAFF. In nucleotides, the CDR3 is TGTGCCAGCAGAAACAGGGGTTGGAACACTGAAGCTTTCTTT.

This clonotype ranks as medium-sized. V usage is TRBV7-6 and J usage is TRBJ1-3; no clear D. V was clipped by 0 bases and J by 0 bases, with 6 bases between them. Germline CDR1 reads SGHVS; CDR2 reads FNYEAQ. CDR3 length: 15 residues. The CDR3 sequence is CASSLAPASGNTIYF. In DNA form, the CDR3 reads TGTGCCAGCAGCTTAGCGCCAGCCTCTGGAAACACCATATATTTT.

There are many counts of this clonotype. The genes are TRBV2 and TRBJ2-2; possibly TRBD1 or TRBD2 for D (5 bases each). The germline V and J ends were trimmed by 9 bases and 2 bases, with 13 bases remaining between them. The CDR3 extends over 14 amino acids. Germline V gives CDR1 SNHLY, CDR2 FYNNEI. The CDR3: CASFRDQNTGELFF. CDR3 in DNA: TGTGCCAGTTTCCGGGACCAAAACACCGGGGAGCTGTTTTTT.

There are many counts of this clonotype. The V and J genes are TRBV29-1 and TRBJ2-5; 10 nucleotides line up with TRBD2. Germline CDR1 SQVTM, CDR2 ANQGSEA. The length of the CDR3 is 14 residues. With V trimmed by 6 bases and J by 5 bases, 9 bases remained unmatched. The CDR3 coding sequence is TGCAGCGTCGGTCGGGGACTAGCGAGCGAGACCCAGTACTTC. It specifies CSVGRGLASETQYF.

Within the sample, this clonotype is medium-sized. This rearrangement joins TRBV2 to TRBJ2-2; a possible D gene is TRBD1 (6 bases). V lost 4 bases to trimming and J lost 2 bases, with 14 bases between them. This CDR3 spans 16 amino acids. Germline CDR1 is SNHLY and CDR2 is FYNNEI. The CDR3: CASSAGQPGNTGELFF. The CDR3 nucleotides are TGTGCCAGCAGTGCCGGACAGCCGGGCAACACCGGGGAGCTGTTTTTT.

This clonotype was seen ten or more times. The chain is built from TRBV2 and TRBJ2-2; D may be TRBD1 (6 bases). V was pared by 5 bases and J by 0 bases, with 10 bases between. CDR3 size: 15 residues. Germline V gene data show CDR1 as SNHLY and CDR2 as FYNNEI. The CDR3 protein is CASSTGTTNTGELFF. The CDR3 DNA reads as TGTGCCAGCAGTACCGGGACAACGAACACCGGGGAGCTGTTTTTT.

The table lists this clonotype with many counts. The chain combines TRBV20-1 with TRBJ2-4, with 7 positions matching TRBD1. With 5 bases clipped from V and 0 bases from J, the junction kept 7 bases outside the gene matches. This CDR3 contains 15 residues. The germline V gene encodes CDR1 DFQATT and CDR2 SNEGSKA (reference sequence). The CDR3 DNA is TGCAGTGCTTCAAAAGCAGGGGGAGCCAAAAACATTCAGTACTTC. Residues: CSASKAGGAKNIQYF.

This chain uses TRBV5-1 with TRBJ2-3, with TRBD2 identical over 9 bases. The CDR3 contains 14 residues. The V gene end was trimmed by 0 bases and the J gene end by 10 bases; junction bases not matched to a gene: 6. CDR1 and CDR2 from the germline V gene are SGHRS and YFSETQ. The CDR3 nucleotides are TGCGCCAGCAGCTTGGGAATAGCGGGGGACGCGCAGTATTTT. The encoded protein is CASSLGIAGDAQYF. The whole variable domain, remainder taken from reference TRBV5-1 and TRBJ2-3, is KAGVTQTPRYLIKTRGQQVTLSCSPISGHRSVSWYQQTPGQGLQFLFEYFSETQRNKGNFPGRFSGRQFSNSRSEMNVSTLELGDSALYLCASSLGIAGDAQYFGPGTRLTVL.

In its sample, this clonotype ranks as medium-sized. The rearrangement joins TRBV4-3 to TRBJ2-3, with 9 bases that match TRBD1. CDR1 and CDR2 (germline): LGHNA, YSLEER. The CDR3 extends over 16 amino acids. The V and J ends lost 0 bases and 4 bases, in that order; junction bases with no gene match: 5. CDR3 region: CASSQDQTGGSDTQYF. CDR3 DNA: TGCGCCAGCAGCCAAGATCAGACAGGGGGATCAGATACGCAGTATTTT.

This clonotype appeared many times. V and J are TRBV20-1 and TRBJ2-7, with TRBD2 identical over 12 bases. Germline assignment: CDR1 DFQATT and CDR2 SNEGSKA (reference sequence). This CDR3 is 16 amino acids long. V lost 0 bases to trimming and J lost 0 bases; unmatched junction nucleotides: 3. This CDR3 is CSARDASGRVSYEQYF. The DNA for the CDR3 is TGCAGTGCTAGAGATGCTAGCGGGAGGGTCTCCTACGAGCAGTACTTC.

This clonotype occurred many times. The rearrangement uses TRBV2 and TRBJ1-5; weak D call: TRBD1 (6 bases). Germline-derived CDR1 and CDR2 are SNHLY and FYNNEI. This CDR3 is 15 amino acids long. Trimming removed 5 bases from V and 7 bases from J, with 18 bases in between. For the CDR3, the DNA is TGTGCCAGCAGTAACAACAGGGTGGCGGGCCAGCCCCAGCATTTT. It is translated as CASSNNRVAGQPQHF.